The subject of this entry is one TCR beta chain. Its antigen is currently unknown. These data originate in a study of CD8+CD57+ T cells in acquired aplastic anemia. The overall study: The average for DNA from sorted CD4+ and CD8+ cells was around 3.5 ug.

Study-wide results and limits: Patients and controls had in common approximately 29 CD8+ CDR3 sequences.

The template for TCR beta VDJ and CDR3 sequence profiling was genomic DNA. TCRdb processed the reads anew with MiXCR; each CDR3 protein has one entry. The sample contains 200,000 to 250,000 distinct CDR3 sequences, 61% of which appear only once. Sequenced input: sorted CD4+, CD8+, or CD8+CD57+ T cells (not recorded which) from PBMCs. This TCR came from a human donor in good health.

CDR3 in DNA: TGCAGTGCTAGAGAGTCCTACGAGCAGTACTTC. Translation: CSARESYEQYF. This chain connects TRBV20-1 to TRBJ2-7; D is unresolved. The CDR3 is made up of 11 amino acids. Germline CDR1 DFQATT, CDR2 SNEGSKA (reference sequence). V lost 0 bases and J lost 1, with 1 base in between.